This T cell receptor (beta chain) emerged from a study of T cell changes during pregnancy in multiple sclerosis. The CDR3 runs 15 residues. The germline V and J ends were trimmed by 4 bases and 4 bases, with 19 bases remaining between them. Per the germline V gene, CDR1 is GTSNPN and CDR2 is SVGIG (reference sequence). Using immunoSEQ multiplex PCR, the repertoire was profiled, and TCRdb retains in-frame clones only, with some absent. The profile shows about 59,000 clones, roughly 89% of them singletons. This TCR was recovered from a human donor whose cells served as feeder cells for cultures in a pregnancy study. Sequenced material: peripheral blood from another person, used as feeder cells. The V call is TRBV30, the J call TRBJ1-2; D is perhaps TRBD1 (6 bases). DNA for the CDR3: TGTGCCTGGAACGTCGGGACAACCCAACGCTATGGCTACACCTTC. The encoded protein is CAWNVGTTQRYGYTF.